The text below deals with one T cell receptor (beta chain). This specimen comes from a study of sequential checkpoint blockade in melanoma. Overall study: Randomization was 1:1 between first-line nivolumab→ipilimumab and ipilimumab→nivolumab. After both sequences, patients received maintenance nivolumab.

This sample's treatment: randomized to nivolumab then ipilimumab (arm A) or the reverse (arm B). Patients had received no earlier DNA-damaging chemotherapy. Clones were read by immunoSEQ multiplex PCR, and TCRdb kept only the in-frame ones, dropping some. The sample holds over 3,000 clones, approximately 57% seen once. The CDR3 extends over 14 amino acids. Losses at the gene ends were 4 bases for V and 5 bases for J; bases not matched to a gene: 3. Germline V gene sequence: CDR1 MRHNA, CDR2 SNTAGT. The source was CD8+ T cells sorted from blood (inferred from file names), collected from a patient given nivolumab and ipilimumab in sequence. This chain links TRBV6-4 with TRBJ2-1; 9 nucleotides line up with TRBD2. The receptor was derived from a human patient with melanoma. Some clones in this sample may be carry-over from other donors' samples. The CDR3 DNA sequence: TGTGCCAGCAGTGCAGCGGGGGGTAACAATGAGCAGTTCTTC. Amino acid sequence: CASSAAGGNNEQFF.